These T cell receptor beta chains were read from a single sample in a study of shared T cell receptors in the human thymus. Profiling relied on immunoSEQ multiplex PCR, and the TCRdb table lists in-frame clones only, not all of them. The sample has hundreds of thousands of clones, 88% seen once. A further study also used this sample, focusing on human thymus T cells.

The source material was thymocytes. These receptors all stem from a boy under two years old with a congenital heart defect. Each CDR3 is given with its conserved first and last residue. The order of the fields is J gene, clone size, V gene, D gene, CDR3 protein, CDR3 DNA. A D gene is named only where the DNA matches it firmly. The size field is filled for only some rows; it gives once, few, many or a size class.

j_call: TRBJ2-3
clone_size: .
v_call: TRBV4-1
d_call: .
cdr3_aa: CASSQPLRDNTDTQYF
cdr3_nt: TGCGCCAGCAGCCAACCACTCCGGGACAACACAGATACGCAGTATTTT

j_call: TRBJ1-1
clone_size: .
v_call: TRBV28
d_call: TRBD1
cdr3_aa: CASRLTGAENTEAFF
cdr3_nt: TGTGCCAGCAGGTTGACAGGGGCAGAGAACACTGAAGCTTTCTTT

j_call: TRBJ2-2
clone_size: .
v_call: TRBV29-1
d_call: .
cdr3_aa: CSVEWQGRSGELFF
cdr3_nt: TGCAGCGTTGAATGGCAGGGTAGGAGCGGGGAGCTGTTTTTT

j_call: TRBJ2-7
clone_size: .
v_call: TRBV4-1
d_call: .
cdr3_aa: CASSQDSPPWRSPPSYEQYF
cdr3_nt: TGCGCCAGCAGCCAAGATTCCCCCCCGTGGAGGAGTCCTCCCTCCTACGAGCAGTACTTC

j_call: TRBJ2-1
clone_size: .
v_call: TRBV4-3
d_call: .
cdr3_aa: CASSQGKGGQTVGNEQFF
cdr3_nt: TGCGCCAGCAGCCAAGGGAAGGGCGGTCAGACAGTGGGGAATGAGCAGTTCTTC

j_call: TRBJ2-1
clone_size: .
v_call: TRBV6-5
d_call: .
cdr3_aa: CASRPGYRPNEQFF
cdr3_nt: TGTGCCAGCAGGCCGGGTTATCGCCCCAATGAGCAGTTCTTC

j_call: TRBJ2-7
clone_size: .
v_call: TRBV5-8
d_call: TRBD1
cdr3_aa: CASSGQVSSSYEQYF
cdr3_nt: TGTGCCAGCAGCGGACAGGTTTCCAGCTCCTACGAGCAGTACTTC

j_call: TRBJ2-3
clone_size: .
v_call: TRBV12-2
d_call: .
cdr3_aa: CASRLYRDTQYF
cdr3_nt: TGTGCAAGTCGCTTATACAGGGATACGCAGTATTTT

j_call: TRBJ2-7
clone_size: .
v_call: TRBV14
d_call: .
cdr3_aa: CASSQGRGPPYEQYF
cdr3_nt: TGTGCCAGCAGCCAGGGCAGGGGCCCTCCCTACGAGCAGTACTTC

j_call: TRBJ2-1
clone_size: .
v_call: TRBV29-1
d_call: TRBD2
cdr3_aa: CSVDGLAKDNEQFF
cdr3_nt: TGCAGCGTTGATGGACTAGCAAAGGACAATGAGCAGTTCTTC

j_call: TRBJ2-7
clone_size: .
v_call: TRBV2
d_call: .
cdr3_aa: CASRDGGSDNYEQYF
cdr3_nt: TGTGCCAGCAGAGATGGAGGCAGTGATAACTACGAGCAGTACTTC

j_call: TRBJ2-7
clone_size: .
v_call: TRBV4-1
d_call: .
cdr3_aa: CASSQGLAKKSSYEQYF
cdr3_nt: TGCGCCAGCAGCCAAGGCCTAGCTAAGAAGAGCTCCTACGAGCAGTACTTC

j_call: TRBJ1-1
clone_size: .
v_call: TRBV15
d_call: TRBD1
cdr3_aa: CATSRPGTANTEAFF
cdr3_nt: TGTGCCACCAGCCGTCCCGGGACAGCGAACACTGAAGCTTTCTTT

j_call: TRBJ2-5
clone_size: .
v_call: TRBV5-4
d_call: TRBD2
cdr3_aa: CASSLARGSREGPETQYF
cdr3_nt: TGTGCCAGCAGCTTGGCAAGGGGGTCGCGGGAGGGTCCGGAGACCCAGTACTTC

j_call: TRBJ2-1
clone_size: .
v_call: TRBV19
d_call: .
cdr3_aa: CASTARTALGGSSYNEQFF
cdr3_nt: TGTGCCAGTACCGCCCGGACAGCCTTGGGTGGGTCTTCCTACAATGAGCAGTTCTTC

j_call: TRBJ2-2
clone_size: .
v_call: TRBV7-9
d_call: TRBD2
cdr3_aa: CASSPRELAGGTGELFF
cdr3_nt: TGTGCCAGCAGCCCCCGGGAACTAGCGGGAGGTACCGGGGAGCTGTTTTTT

j_call: TRBJ1-2
clone_size: once
v_call: TRBV4-3
d_call: TRBD1
cdr3_aa: CASSQDYRGNYGYTF
cdr3_nt: TGCGCCAGCAGCCAAGATTACAGGGGGAACTATGGCTACACCTTC

j_call: TRBJ2-3
clone_size: .
v_call: TRBV29-1
d_call: TRBD2
cdr3_aa: CSVPTSGRPDTQYF
cdr3_nt: TGCAGCGTGCCGACTAGCGGGAGGCCAGATACGCAGTATTTT

j_call: TRBJ1-2
clone_size: .
v_call: TRBV14
d_call: .
cdr3_aa: CASSPTPNNGYTF
cdr3_nt: TGTGCCAGCAGCCCGACACCAAATAACGGCTACACCTTC

j_call: TRBJ2-1
clone_size: few
v_call: TRBV5-6
d_call: TRBD2
cdr3_aa: CASTRLAGINEQFF
cdr3_nt: TGTGCCAGCACCAGACTAGCGGGAATCAATGAGCAGTTCTTC

j_call: TRBJ2-7
clone_size: .
v_call: TRBV28
d_call: .
cdr3_aa: CAITILGREQYF
cdr3_nt: TGTGCCATCACCATCCTTGGGAGGGAGCAGTACTTC

j_call: TRBJ2-2
clone_size: .
v_call: TRBV11-3
d_call: .
cdr3_aa: CASSFDRPTGELFF
cdr3_nt: TGTGCCAGCAGCTTTGACAGGCCCACCGGGGAGCTGTTTTTT

j_call: TRBJ2-7
clone_size: .
v_call: TRBV28
d_call: TRBD1
cdr3_aa: CASSPGTGSHEQYF
cdr3_nt: TGTGCCAGCAGCCCCGGGACAGGGTCCCACGAGCAGTACTTC

j_call: TRBJ2-3
clone_size: .
v_call: TRBV30
d_call: TRBD2
cdr3_aa: CAWGLPGLAGGVTDTQYF
cdr3_nt: TGTGCCTGGGGGCTCCCGGGACTAGCGGGTGGGGTGACAGATACGCAGTATTTT

j_call: TRBJ1-2
clone_size: .
v_call: TRBV6-1
d_call: TRBD1
cdr3_aa: CASSGQGQGLYGYTF
cdr3_nt: TGTGCCAGCAGTGGACAAGGACAGGGCCTATATGGCTACACCTTC

j_call: TRBJ2-7
clone_size: .
v_call: TRBV5-6
d_call: TRBD1
cdr3_aa: CASSLRQGAYEQYF
cdr3_nt: TGTGCCAGCAGCCTGAGACAGGGGGCCTACGAGCAGTACTTC

j_call: TRBJ2-1
clone_size: few
v_call: TRBV14
d_call: .
cdr3_aa: CASSQGSNEQFF
cdr3_nt: TGTGCCAGCAGCCAGGGCAGTAATGAGCAGTTCTTC

j_call: TRBJ1-1
clone_size: .
v_call: TRBV6-5
d_call: TRBD1
cdr3_aa: CASSYGTGRVADEAFF
cdr3_nt: TGTGCCAGCAGCTACGGGACAGGGAGGGTGGCGGATGAAGCTTTCTTT

j_call: TRBJ2-3
clone_size: .
v_call: TRBV4-2
d_call: .
cdr3_aa: CASSQELGITGIGRGRYTDTQYF
cdr3_nt: TGTGCCAGCAGCCAAGAATTAGGGATCACCGGGATCGGACGCGGACGATACACAGATACGCAGTATTTT

j_call: TRBJ2-3
clone_size: .
v_call: TRBV4-3
d_call: .
cdr3_aa: CASSQAGPDTQYF
cdr3_nt: TGCGCCAGCAGCCAAGCAGGGCCAGATACGCAGTATTTT

j_call: TRBJ1-2
clone_size: .
v_call: TRBV12-5
d_call: TRBD1
cdr3_aa: CASGFGTGGDYGYTF
cdr3_nt: TGTGCTAGTGGTTTCGGGACAGGGGGCGACTATGGCTACACCTTC

j_call: TRBJ2-2
clone_size: .
v_call: TRBV29-1
d_call: .
cdr3_aa: CSVDRPGANTGELFF
cdr3_nt: TGCAGCGTTGACCGGCCGGGAGCTAACACCGGGGAGCTGTTTTTT

j_call: TRBJ1-2
clone_size: .
v_call: TRBV27
d_call: .
cdr3_aa: CASRDTDNYGYTF
cdr3_nt: TGTGCCAGCAGGGACACTGATAACTATGGCTACACCTTC

j_call: TRBJ1-3
clone_size: .
v_call: TRBV28
d_call: .
cdr3_aa: CASSYPSQGRGGNTIYF
cdr3_nt: TGTGCCAGCAGCTACCCTTCCCAGGGAAGAGGAGGAAACACCATATATTTT

j_call: TRBJ2-1
clone_size: .
v_call: TRBV20-1
d_call: TRBD1
cdr3_aa: CRTGEVNEQFF
cdr3_nt: TGCAGGACAGGGGAGGTGAATGAGCAGTTCTTC

j_call: TRBJ2-4
clone_size: .
v_call: TRBV5-1
d_call: TRBD1
cdr3_aa: CASSPRTGGVAKNIQYF
cdr3_nt: TGCGCCAGCAGCCCCAGGACAGGGGGTGTCGCCAAAAACATTCAGTACTTC

j_call: TRBJ1-1
clone_size: .
v_call: TRBV13
d_call: TRBD1
cdr3_aa: CASSTGTGKNTEAFF
cdr3_nt: TGTGCCAGCAGCACCGGGACAGGGAAGAACACTGAAGCTTTCTTT

j_call: TRBJ2-6
clone_size: .
v_call: TRBV5-1
d_call: .
cdr3_aa: CASSLGTAPLRSSGANVLTF
cdr3_nt: TGCGCCAGCAGCTTGGGGACAGCACCCCTGAGGTCCTCTGGGGCCAACGTCCTGACTTTC

j_call: TRBJ2-1
clone_size: .
v_call: TRBV29-1
d_call: TRBD2
cdr3_aa: CSVADGGSNEQFF
cdr3_nt: TGCAGCGTAGCAGATGGCGGGAGTAATGAGCAGTTCTTC

j_call: TRBJ2-3
clone_size: .
v_call: TRBV25-1
d_call: TRBD2
cdr3_aa: CASSEYPGGTDTQYF
cdr3_nt: TGTGCCAGCAGTGAATACCCGGGAGGGACAGATACGCAGTATTTT

j_call: TRBJ2-1
clone_size: .
v_call: TRBV5-6
d_call: TRBD2
cdr3_aa: CASSLNLAGLNEQFF
cdr3_nt: TGTGCCAGCAGCTTGAACTTAGCGGGACTAAATGAGCAGTTCTTC

j_call: TRBJ1-5
clone_size: .
v_call: TRBV9
d_call: .
cdr3_aa: CASSVGGQGANQPQHF
cdr3_nt: TGTGCCAGCAGCGTAGGGGGGCAGGGCGCCAATCAGCCCCAGCATTTT